This TCR beta chain is from a study of blood T cell repertoires in COVID-19. As for the study in general: COVID-19 samples collected from the United States, Italy and Spain covered acute and convalescent phases. PBMCs, B-cell-depleted T cells, or T cells were the source of the cDNA or gDNA that made up the material.

Original methodology: Scientists estimated how many nucleated cells there were by amplifying reference gene primers. TCRdb's copy holds only in-frame clones and misses some; the assay was immunoSEQ multiplex PCR. V, J and clone size are those of that table, while D and trimming were read from the DNA. Among 71,000 or so clones listed, 70% to 90% were seen once. CDR1 SGHNT and CDR2 YYREEE come from the germline V gene (reference sequence). With 4 bases removed from V and 0 bases from J, the gap between germline ends came to 11 bases. This CDR3 contains 16 residues. The TCR sequence derives from a man older than 75 in a cohort sampled during active COVID-19. Specimen: peripheral blood. V gene TRBV5-4 combines with J gene TRBJ1-6; D not certain. DNA for the CDR3: TGTGCCAGCAGCCCGAAGCGGAGCTCCTATAATTCACCCCTCCACTTT. Amino acids: CASSPKRSSYNSPLHF.